This TCR beta chain was identified in a study of early T cells in non-severe SARS-CoV-2 infection. Findings and limits, study-wide: The study's VDJdb matching favored anti-spike CD8 responses and missed private and CD4 specificities.

Individual cDNA molecules received unique molecular identifiers during library preparation. TCRdb recomputed calls from the 5' RACE reads with MiXCR, one row per CDR3 protein. This table has 70,000 or so distinct CDR3 sequences, 9% to 15% appearing once. This clonotype was found many times. As yet, its antigen is unknown. Sample: whole blood. The source of this sequence is an adult who was a healthcare worker with PCR-confirmed SARS-CoV-2 infection or an uninfected control (not recorded which).

The CDR3 region has the DNA TGTGCCACACGTCAGGACAGGAGCTCCTACAATGAGCAGTTCTTC. This sequence encodes CATRQDRSSYNEQFF. The gene calls are TRBV19 and TRBJ2-1; 7 bases are a match to TRBD1. Trimming cost V 10 bases and J 0 bases; bases outside gene matches: 9. The CDR3 contains 15 residues. The germline V gene encodes CDR1 LNHDA and CDR2 SQIVND (reference sequence).